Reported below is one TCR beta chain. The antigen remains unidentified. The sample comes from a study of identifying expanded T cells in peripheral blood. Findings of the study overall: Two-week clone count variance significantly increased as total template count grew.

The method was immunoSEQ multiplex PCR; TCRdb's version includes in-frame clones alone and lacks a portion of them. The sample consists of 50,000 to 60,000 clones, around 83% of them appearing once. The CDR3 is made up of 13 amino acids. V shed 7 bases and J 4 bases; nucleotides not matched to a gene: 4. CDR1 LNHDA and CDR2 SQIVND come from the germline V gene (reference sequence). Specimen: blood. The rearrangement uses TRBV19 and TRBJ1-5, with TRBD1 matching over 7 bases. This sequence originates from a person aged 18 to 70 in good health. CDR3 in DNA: TGTGCCAGTAAGTCCAGGGGGAATCAGCCCCAGCATTTT. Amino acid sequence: CASKSRGNQPQHF.